The 6 T cell receptor beta chains below all came from one sample that was sequenced in a study of blood T cell repertoires in COVID-19 (dated by TCRdb to 2020 to 2022). Receptor libraries were prepared by the immunoSEQ multiplex PCR assay. TCRdb took over this immuneACCESS table, retaining in-frame rearrangements with V and J assigned. Such tables are incomplete; in checked studies, under half of the missing clones stem from an unresolved V gene, and the remainder is unexplained. For this sample there are approximately 150,000 clones; around nine tenths appear just once. 5% to 6% of the sample belongs to the ten largest clones. Sequenced: peripheral blood. These receptors all come from a human donor in a cohort sampled during active COVID-19.

This clone appeared once. This chain uses TRBV11-2 with TRBJ2-7; tentatively, D is TRBD1 (5 bases). Germline V gene data show CDR1 as SGHAT and CDR2 as FQNNGV. V was pared by 5 bases and J by 4 bases, with 6 bases between. The CDR3 sequence is 11 residues long. The CDR3 here is CASSGAYEQYF. The CDR3 DNA follows: TGTGCCAGCAGCGGGGCTTACGAGCAGTACTTC. Full variable domain (remainder filled in from reference TRBV11-2 and TRBJ2-7): EAGVAQSPRYKIIEKRQSVAFWCNPISGHATLYWYQQILGQGPKLLIQFQNNGVVDDSQLPKDRFSAERLKGVDSTLKIQPAKLEDSAVYLCASSGAYEQYFGPGTRLTVT.

The CDR3 spells CASSADRGFYGYTF. The CDR3 region has the DNA TGTGCCAGCAGCGCGGACAGGGGATTCTATGGCTACACCTTC. The V gene is TRBV9, the J gene TRBJ1-2; 9 nucleotides match TRBD1. Germline CDR1 SGDLS, CDR2 YYNGEE. This CDR3 spans 14 amino acids. Trimming removed 3 bases from V and 4 bases from J; junction bases left unmatched: 4.

The chain is built from TRBV6-6 and TRBJ2-7; the match to TRBD2 covers 7 bases. J gave up 4 bases and V 4 bases, and 7 bases lay outside the gene matches. The CDR3 runs to 14 residues. CDR1 MNHNY and CDR2 SVGAGI come from the germline V gene (reference sequence). CDR3 DNA sequence: TGTGCCAGCAGTTGGGCCGCGGGGGAGTACGAGCAGTACTTC. Translated, it gives CASSWAAGEYEQYF.

The chain has TRBV27 and TRBJ2-1; tentative D call: TRBD1 (5 bases). V gave up 3 bases and J gave up 5 bases, with 14 bases separating them. The CDR3 is 15 residues long. CDR1 is MNHEY, CDR2 SMNVEV, per germline (reference sequence). The CDR3 spells CASSFLGAANNEQFF. The DNA of the CDR3 is TGTGCCAGCAGTTTTTTAGGGGCCGCCAACAATGAGCAGTTCTTC.

The chain employs TRBV28 and TRBJ1-1, with 8 bases that match TRBD1. J was trimmed by 8 bases and V by 5 bases; bases with no gene match: 19. Germline CDR1 reads MDHEN; CDR2 reads SYDVKM. This CDR3 has 17 amino acids. The CDR3 region is CASSLATPTAGTGEAFF. CDR3 nucleotide sequence: TGTGCCAGCAGTCTGGCGACGCCTACAGCCGGGACAGGAGAAGCTTTCTTT.

The chain links TRBV5-1 to TRBJ2-7, with a possible D match to TRBD2 (6 bases). Germline V CDR1 and CDR2: SGHRS, YFSETQ. The length of the CDR3 is 18 residues. V was clipped by 3 bases and J by 0 bases, with 22 bases between them. The CDR3 DNA is TGCGCCAGCAGCTCACATTTCACCGCGGGGATAAGCTCCTACGAGCAGTACTTC. The encoded protein is CASSSHFTAGISSYEQYF.